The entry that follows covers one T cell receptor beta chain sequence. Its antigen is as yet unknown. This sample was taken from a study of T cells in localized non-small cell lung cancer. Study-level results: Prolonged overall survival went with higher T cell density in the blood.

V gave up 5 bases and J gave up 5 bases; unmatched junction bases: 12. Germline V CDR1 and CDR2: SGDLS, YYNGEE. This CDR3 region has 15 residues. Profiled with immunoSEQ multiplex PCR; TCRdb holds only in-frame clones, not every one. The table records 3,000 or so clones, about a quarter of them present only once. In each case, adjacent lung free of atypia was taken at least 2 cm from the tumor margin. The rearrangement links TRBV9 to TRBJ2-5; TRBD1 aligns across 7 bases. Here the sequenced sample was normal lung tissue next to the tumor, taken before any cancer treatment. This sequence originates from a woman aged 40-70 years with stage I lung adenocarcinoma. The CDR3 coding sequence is TGTGCCAGCAGTCAACAGACAGGGTTTATGGAGACCCAGTACTTC. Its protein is CASSQQTGFMETQYF.